The present T cell receptor beta chain was sequenced within a study of blood T cell repertoires in COVID-19. Clones were read by immunoSEQ multiplex PCR, and TCRdb kept only the in-frame ones, dropping some. The sample yields a few hundred thousand clones, about 90% seen once. The V end was cut by 8 bases, the J end by 1 base, with 12 bases between. Germline V gene lookup returns CDR1 SGHNT and CDR2 YYREEE (reference sequence). CDR3 length equals 13 residues. This sequence originates from a woman between 50 and 59 years old in a cohort exposed to, infected with or recovered from COVID-19 (not recorded which). Sequencing was carried out using PBMCs or T cells enriched from blood (not recorded which). The chain is built from TRBV5-4 and TRBJ2-5; maybe TRBD2 (5 bases). The CDR3 protein is CASSQDFQETQYF. Written as DNA, the CDR3 is TGTGCCAGTTCTCAGGACTTCCAAGAGACCCAGTACTTC.